Listed below are T cell receptor beta chains from one sample, sequenced in a study of blood T cell repertoires in COVID-19. Here immunoSEQ multiplex PCR was the method, and the copy in TCRdb shows in-frame clones only, minus some. The data hold tens of thousands of clones, with roughly 86% observed a single time. Sequenced material: peripheral blood. These receptors were obtained from a man between 50 and 59 years old with active or convalescent COVID-19. Each CDR3 is given with its conserved first and last residue. Fields, in order: J gene, D gene, clone size, V gene, CDR3 DNA, CDR3 protein. A D gene is named only where the DNA matches it firmly. Not every row has a clone size; where given, it reads once, few, many or a size class.

j_call: TRBJ1-5; d_call: NA; clone_size: NA; v_call: TRBV6-5; cdr3_nt: TGTGCCAGCAGTTACCTGGCCAATCAGCCCCAGCATTTT; cdr3_aa: CASSYLANQPQHF
j_call: TRBJ1-5; d_call: TRBD1; clone_size: NA; v_call: TRBV6-2/TRBV6-3; cdr3_nt: TGTGCCAGCAGTTACCGCACGGGACAGCTCCAGAGAGGGCCCCAGCATTTT; cdr3_aa: CASSYRTGQLQRGPQHF
j_call: TRBJ1-2; d_call: NA; clone_size: once; v_call: TRBV7-2; cdr3_nt: TGTGCCAGCTCGGACAGTTCGATTGGCTACACCTTC; cdr3_aa: CASSDSSIGYTF
j_call: TRBJ2-4; d_call: NA; clone_size: NA; v_call: TRBV7-9; cdr3_nt: TGTGCCAGCAGCTTAGTCGGGAGCGTGGGCATTCAGTACTTC; cdr3_aa: CASSLVGSVGIQYF
j_call: TRBJ2-2; d_call: TRBD1; clone_size: NA; v_call: TRBV5-1; cdr3_nt: TGCGCCAGCAGCACTGGACAGGTGGGGAACACCGGGGAGCTGTTTTTT; cdr3_aa: CASSTGQVGNTGELFF
j_call: TRBJ2-7; d_call: NA; clone_size: NA; v_call: TRBV6-2/TRBV6-3; cdr3_nt: TGTGCCAGCAGTTACTTAACGACAGGATTAAGCGAGCAGTACTTC; cdr3_aa: CASSYLTTGLSEQYF
j_call: TRBJ2-5; d_call: TRBD2; clone_size: NA; v_call: TRBV11-2; cdr3_nt: TGTGCCAGCAGCTTAGGGACTAGCGTTGGAGAGACCCAGTACTTC; cdr3_aa: CASSLGTSVGETQYF
j_call: TRBJ1-1; d_call: NA; clone_size: NA; v_call: TRBV5-4; cdr3_nt: TGTGCCAGCAGCCCACAAGGGTGGGAGACCACTGAAGCTTTCTTT; cdr3_aa: CASSPQGWETTEAFF
j_call: TRBJ1-2; d_call: NA; clone_size: NA; v_call: TRBV12-3/TRBV12-4; cdr3_nt: TGTGCCAGCAGTCAGGGCTATGGCTACACCTTC; cdr3_aa: CASSQGYGYTF
j_call: TRBJ1-6; d_call: TRBD1; clone_size: NA; v_call: TRBV5-1; cdr3_nt: TGCGCCAGCAGCCTAGGACAGGGGGAGACACCCCTCCACTTT; cdr3_aa: CASSLGQGETPLHF
j_call: TRBJ1-6; d_call: TRBD1; clone_size: few; v_call: TRBV7-9; cdr3_nt: TGTGCCAGCAGCCCGGGACAGACTGATTCACCCCTCCACTTT; cdr3_aa: CASSPGQTDSPLHF
j_call: TRBJ2-7; d_call: NA; clone_size: NA; v_call: TRBV14; cdr3_nt: TGTGCCAGCAGCCAAGACAGGGGATACGAGCAGTACTTC; cdr3_aa: CASSQDRGYEQYF
j_call: TRBJ2-2; d_call: NA; clone_size: NA; v_call: TRBV15; cdr3_nt: TGTGCCACCAGCAGGGGGGGGGCTACGAACACCGGGGAGCTGTTTTTT; cdr3_aa: CATSRGGATNTGELFF
j_call: TRBJ2-2; d_call: NA; clone_size: NA; v_call: TRBV27; cdr3_nt: TGTGCCAAACTAGAAAGAACCGGGGAGCTGTTTTTT; cdr3_aa: CAKLERTGELFF